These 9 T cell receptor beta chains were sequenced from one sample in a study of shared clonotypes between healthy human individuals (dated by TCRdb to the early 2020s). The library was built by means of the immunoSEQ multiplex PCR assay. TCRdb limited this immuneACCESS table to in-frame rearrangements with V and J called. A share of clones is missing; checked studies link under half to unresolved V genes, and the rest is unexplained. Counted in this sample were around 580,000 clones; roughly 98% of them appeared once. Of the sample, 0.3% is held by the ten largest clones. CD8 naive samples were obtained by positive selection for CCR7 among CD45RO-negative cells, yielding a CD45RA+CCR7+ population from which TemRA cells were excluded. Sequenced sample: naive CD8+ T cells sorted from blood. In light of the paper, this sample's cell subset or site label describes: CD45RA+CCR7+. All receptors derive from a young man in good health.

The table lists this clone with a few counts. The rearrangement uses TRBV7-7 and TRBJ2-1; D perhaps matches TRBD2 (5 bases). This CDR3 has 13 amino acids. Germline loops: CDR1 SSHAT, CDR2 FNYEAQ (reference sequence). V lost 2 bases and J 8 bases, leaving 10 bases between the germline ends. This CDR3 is CASSLTPGYEQFF. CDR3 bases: TGTGCCAGCAGCTTAACGCCGGGATATGAGCAGTTCTTC.

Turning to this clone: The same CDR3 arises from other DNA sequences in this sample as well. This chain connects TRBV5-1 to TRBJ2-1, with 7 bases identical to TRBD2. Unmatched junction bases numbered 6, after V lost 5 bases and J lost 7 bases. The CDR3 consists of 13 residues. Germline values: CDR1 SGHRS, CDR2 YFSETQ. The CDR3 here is CASSLFGGNEQFF. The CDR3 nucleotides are TGCGCCAGCAGTCTTTTCGGGGGGAATGAGCAGTTCTTC.

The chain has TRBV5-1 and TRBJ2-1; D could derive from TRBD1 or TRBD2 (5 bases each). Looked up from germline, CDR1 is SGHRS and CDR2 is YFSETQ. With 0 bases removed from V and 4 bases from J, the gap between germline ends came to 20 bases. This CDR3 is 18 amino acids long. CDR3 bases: TGCGCCAGCAGCTTGGGGCAGGGAGTTTTAGCAGGATACAATGAGCAGTTCTTC. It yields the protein CASSLGQGVLAGYNEQFF.

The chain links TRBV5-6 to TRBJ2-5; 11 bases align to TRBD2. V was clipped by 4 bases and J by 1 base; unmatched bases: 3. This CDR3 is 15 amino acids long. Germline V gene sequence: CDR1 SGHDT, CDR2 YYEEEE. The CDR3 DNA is TGTGCCAGCAGCCAGGGACTAGCGGTCCAAGAGACCCAGTACTTC. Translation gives CASSQGLAVQETQYF.

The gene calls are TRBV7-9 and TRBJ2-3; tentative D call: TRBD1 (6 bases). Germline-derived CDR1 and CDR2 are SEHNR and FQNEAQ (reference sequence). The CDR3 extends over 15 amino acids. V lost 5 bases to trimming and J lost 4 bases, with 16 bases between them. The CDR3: CASSPTTGQADTQYF. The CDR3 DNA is TGTGCCAGCAGCCCAACGACAGGCCAGGCAGATACGCAGTATTTT.

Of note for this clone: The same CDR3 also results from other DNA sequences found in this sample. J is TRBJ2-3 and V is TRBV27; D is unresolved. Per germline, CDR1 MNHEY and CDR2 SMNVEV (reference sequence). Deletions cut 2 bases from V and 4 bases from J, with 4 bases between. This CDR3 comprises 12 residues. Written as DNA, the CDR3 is TGTGCCAGCAGTTTAGGGCCAGATACGCAGTATTTT. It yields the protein CASSLGPDTQYF.

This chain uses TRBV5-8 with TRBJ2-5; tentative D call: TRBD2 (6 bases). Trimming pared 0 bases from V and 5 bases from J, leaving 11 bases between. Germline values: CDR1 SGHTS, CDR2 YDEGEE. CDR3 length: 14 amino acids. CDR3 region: CASSLDPGEETQYF. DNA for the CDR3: TGTGCCAGCAGCTTGGACCCGGGAGAGGAGACCCAGTACTTC.

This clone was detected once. In DNA form, the CDR3 reads TGTGCCAGCGTCGACAGGTCATACGAGCAGTACTTC. Translation: CASVDRSYEQYF. The chain carries TRBV7-9 and TRBJ2-7; a weak D match, TRBD1 (6 bases). Germline CDR1 and CDR2: SEHNR and FQNEAQ (reference sequence). The CDR3 sequence is 12 residues long. The germline V and J ends were trimmed by 8 bases and 4 bases, with 12 bases remaining between them.

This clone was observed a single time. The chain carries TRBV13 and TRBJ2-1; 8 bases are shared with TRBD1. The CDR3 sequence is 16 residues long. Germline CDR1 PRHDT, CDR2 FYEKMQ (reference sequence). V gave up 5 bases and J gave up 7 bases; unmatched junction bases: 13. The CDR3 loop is CASSPGQGLRYNEQFF. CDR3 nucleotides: TGTGCCAGCAGCCCAGGACAGGGTCTAAGGTATAATGAGCAGTTCTTC.